A selection of T cell receptor beta chains follows, all from one sample in a study of regulatory T cells in long-lasting Graves disease. Using its own MiXCR run on the multiplex PCR reads, TCRdb lists one record per CDR3 protein. The table includes 350,000 to 500,000 distinct CDR3 sequences, around a fifth detected once. The sample was peripheral blood mononuclear cells (PBMCs), taken when the disease was refractory, from a patient treated with antithyroid drugs. The receptors derive from a female donor with Graves disease. Each CDR3 is given with its conserved first and last residue. D genes are given only for firm matches. Size is omitted from some rows. Given values are once, few, many or a class for expanded clones.

j_call	clone_size	d_call	v_call	cdr3_aa	cdr3_nt
TRBJ1-1	few	TRBD1	TRBV6-1	CASSAQDRGTGNTEAFF	TGTGCCAGCAGCGCCCAGGATCGGGGGACAGGGAACACTGAAGCTTTCTTT
TRBJ2-5	many	-	TRBV6-1	CASSERPTKQETQYF	TGTGCCAGCAGTGAAAGACCCACCAAACAAGAGACCCAGTACTTC
TRBJ1-2	many	-	TRBV12-3/TRBV12-4	CASSTDRSYGYTF	TGTGCCAGCAGTACAGACAGGAGCTATGGCTACACCTTC
TRBJ1-5	-	TRBD1	TRBV29-1	CSVEGQAGEPQHF	TGCAGCGTTGAGGGACAGGCGGGCGAGCCCCAGCATTTT
TRBJ1-5	few	-	TRBV20-1	CSARDWAGQPQHF	TGCAGTGCTAGAGACTGGGCGGGTCAGCCCCAGCATTTT
TRBJ1-2	-	-	TRBV29-1	CSVRPEDGPGYTF	TGCAGCGTGAGACCGGAGGACGGCCCTGGCTACACCTTC
TRBJ1-5	few	TRBD1	TRBV5-1	CASSFRDRGLLSNQPQHF	TGCGCCAGCAGCTTTCGGGACAGGGGGCTCCTTAGCAATCAGCCCCAGCATTTT
TRBJ2-7	few	TRBD2	TRBV10-1	CASSESGRGGSGEQYF	TGCGCCAGCAGTGAGTCGGGGAGGGGCGGGAGCGGCGAGCAGTACTTC
TRBJ2-7	-	TRBD2	TRBV20-1	CSAREREAREQYF	TGCAGTGCTAGGGAGCGGGAGGCGCGTGAGCAGTACTTC
TRBJ2-5	many	TRBD2	TRBV10-1	CASSGGGLAGVTQETQYF	TGCGCCAGCAGTGGAGGGGGACTAGCGGGAGTCACACAAGAGACCCAGTACTTC
TRBJ2-5	-	-	TRBV10-1	CASSADGYQETQYF	TGCGCCAGCAGTGCGGACGGGTACCAAGAGACCCAGTACTTC
TRBJ1-1	few	TRBD1	TRBV20-1	CSEYMTGAPQNTEAFF	TGCAGTGAATATATGACAGGGGCCCCCCAGAACACTGAAGCTTTCTTT
TRBJ1-5	many	-	TRBV19	CASRGGDQPQHF	TGTGCCAGTAGAGGGGGTGATCAGCCCCAGCATTTT
TRBJ1-1	many	-	TRBV12-3/TRBV12-4	CASSFNVNTEAFF	TGTGCCAGCAGTTTTAACGTGAACACTGAAGCTTTCTTT
TRBJ2-7	many	TRBD1	TRBV24-1	CATSDPGQGYEQYF	TGTGCCACCAGTGACCCTGGACAGGGCTACGAGCAGTACTTC
TRBJ2-7	many	TRBD2	TRBV11-1	CASSLGGLAAYEQYF	TGTGCCAGCAGCTTAGGAGGACTAGCGGCCTACGAGCAGTACTTC
TRBJ2-2	-	-	TRBV19	CASSYYSGNTGELFF	TGTGCCAGTAGCTATTATAGCGGGAACACCGGGGAGCTGTTTTTT
TRBJ2-5	many	TRBD1	TRBV10-3	CAKETRDRQETQYF	TGTGCCAAAGAAACTAGGGACAGGCAAGAGACCCAGTACTTC
TRBJ2-7	many	TRBD1	TRBV11-1	CASSFGTGVVYEQYF	TGTGCCAGCAGCTTCGGGACAGGGGTGGTCTACGAGCAGTACTTC
TRBJ1-2	-	TRBD1	TRBV24-1	CATQGQNYGYTF	TGTGCCACTCAGGGACAGAACTATGGCTACACCTTC
TRBJ2-7	few	-	TRBV7-8	CASSPGPRDEQYF	TGTGCCAGCAGCCCGGGGCCGAGGGACGAGCAGTACTTC
TRBJ2-7	many	-	TRBV3-1	CASSQAAGSYEQYF	TGTGCCAGCAGCCAAGCCGCAGGGTCCTACGAGCAGTACTTC
TRBJ2-7	few	TRBD2	TRBV20-1	CSARLGTSGRYEQYF	TGCAGTGCTAGACTTGGGACTAGCGGGCGCTACGAGCAGTACTTC
TRBJ2-3	-	TRBD2	TRBV7-2	CASSLWAGATDTQYF	TGTGCCAGCAGCTTATGGGCGGGAGCCACAGATACGCAGTATTTT
TRBJ1-5	many	TRBD1	TRBV5-1	CASSPEGQGGQPQHF	TGCGCCAGCAGCCCGGAGGGACAGGGCGGTCAGCCCCAGCATTTT
TRBJ2-7	many	-	TRBV6-1	CASRYSPYEQYF	TGTGCCAGCAGGTATAGCCCCTACGAGCAGTACTTC
TRBJ2-6	few	-	TRBV10-3	CAISSGDSGANVLTF	TGTGCCATCAGTTCGGGCGACTCTGGGGCCAACGTCCTGACTTTC
TRBJ2-2	few	-	TRBV6-2/TRBV6-3	CASSVVEAAGTGELFF	TGTGCCAGCAGTGTAGTTGAGGCCGCGGGCACCGGGGAGCTGTTTTTT
TRBJ2-5	many	TRBD2	TRBV6-5	CASSYMPSGQGTQYF	TGTGCCAGCAGTTACATGCCTAGCGGACAAGGGACCCAGTACTTC
TRBJ1-1	many	-	TRBV20-1	CSARATGNEAFF	TGCAGTGCTAGAGCTACGGGAAATGAAGCTTTCTTT
TRBJ1-2	few	-	TRBV28	CASSVGFGDGYTF	TGTGCCAGCAGTGTCGGATTTGGGGATGGCTACACCTTC
TRBJ1-5	few	-	TRBV7-2	CASSLWTAGPSNQPQHF	TGTGCCAGCTCTCTTTGGACAGCCGGGCCAAGCAATCAGCCCCAGCATTTT
TRBJ2-1	few	-	TRBV7-2	CASRTSARRYNEQFF	TGTGCCAGCCGAACTTCCGCCCGAAGGTACAATGAGCAGTTCTTC
TRBJ1-2	-	-	TRBV6-2/TRBV6-3	CASSPRAGGTYGYTF	TGTGCCAGCAGCCCTCGCGCAGGCGGAACCTATGGCTACACCTTC
TRBJ1-1	-	-	TRBV29-1	CSVDGGLATEAFF	TGCAGCGTTGATGGGGGCCTTGCCACTGAAGCTTTCTTT
TRBJ2-7	many	TRBD1	TRBV12-3/TRBV12-4	CASRRTGDSYEQYF	TGTGCCAGCAGGAGGACAGGGGACTCCTACGAGCAGTACTTC
TRBJ1-2	many	-	TRBV28	CASSLRDNYGYTF	TGTGCCAGCAGCTTAAGAGACAACTATGGCTACACCTTC
TRBJ1-1	many	TRBD1	TRBV12-3/TRBV12-4	CASSSPYRGNTEAFF	TGTGCCAGCAGTTCCCCCTACAGGGGGAACACTGAAGCTTTCTTT
TRBJ1-1	-	-	TRBV9	CASSVSEGTEAFF	TGTGCCAGCAGCGTAAGTGAGGGCACTGAAGCTTTCTTT
TRBJ2-4	many	TRBD2	TRBV15	CATSRVAGGPLYF	TGTGCCACCAGCAGAGTTGCGGGAGGCCCCCTGTACTTC
TRBJ2-2	few	-	TRBV3-1	CASSQDPRAGELFF	TGTGCCAGCAGCCAAGATCCCAGGGCCGGGGAGCTGTTTTTT
TRBJ1-4	-	TRBD1	TRBV7-2	CASSRRTGRNEKLFF	TGTGCCAGCAGCCGACGGACAGGGAGAAATGAAAAACTGTTTTTT
TRBJ2-7	-	TRBD2	TRBV4-1	CASSQWGLAGDEQYF	TGCGCCAGCAGCCAATGGGGGCTAGCGGGAGACGAGCAGTACTTC
TRBJ1-1	-	-	TRBV5-1	CASSREAGAIEAFF	TGCGCCAGCAGCCGGGAGGCGGGGGCAATTGAAGCTTTCTTT
TRBJ2-7	few	TRBD2	TRBV27	CASSLGLVPYEQYF	TGTGCCAGCAGTTTGGGACTAGTACCCTACGAGCAGTACTTC
TRBJ2-7	few	-	TRBV5-6	CASNGGGRYEQYF	TGTGCCAGCAACGGAGGGGGGCGTTACGAGCAGTACTTC
TRBJ2-4	-	-	TRBV29-1	CSVDLPTSQNIQYF	TGCAGCGTTGATTTGCCTACTTCACAAAACATTCAGTACTTC
TRBJ2-2	-	TRBD1	TRBV28	CASSPTGRGNGELFF	TGTGCCAGCAGTCCCACCGGCAGGGGGAACGGGGAGCTGTTTTTT
TRBJ1-1	few	-	TRBV5-1	CASSFPDSYNTEAFF	TGCGCCAGCAGCTTCCCCGACAGCTACAACACTGAAGCTTTCTTT
TRBJ1-1	-	TRBD1	TRBV6-1	CASRTGVGDTEAFF	TGTGCCAGCAGGACAGGGGTCGGAGATACTGAAGCTTTCTTT
TRBJ2-6	many	-	TRBV2	CASSVRPNVLTF	TGTGCCAGCAGTGTTCGGCCCAACGTCCTGACTTTC
TRBJ2-3	-	-	TRBV4-1	CASSQDGMSDTQYF	TGCGCCAGCAGCCAAGATGGGATGTCAGATACGCAGTATTTT
TRBJ2-5	few	TRBD2	TRBV27	CASSPLGLAVQETQYF	TGTGCCAGCAGTCCCTTGGGACTAGCGGTCCAAGAGACCCAGTACTTC
TRBJ1-1	-	-	TRBV7-3	CASSHPTGSFEAFF	TGTGCCAGCAGCCACCCGACAGGAAGCTTTGAAGCTTTCTTT
TRBJ2-7	many	TRBD1	TRBV3-1	CASSQDRAGGDEQYF	TGTGCCAGCAGCCAAGATCGGGCAGGGGGCGACGAGCAGTACTTC
TRBJ1-2	few	TRBD1	TRBV18	CASSPYRTGNYGYTF	TGTGCCAGCTCACCATACAGGACAGGGAACTATGGCTACACCTTC
TRBJ2-7	many	-	TRBV12-3/TRBV12-4	CASSRAGDLHEQYF	TGTGCCAGCAGTCGCGCCGGTGATCTCCACGAGCAGTACTTC